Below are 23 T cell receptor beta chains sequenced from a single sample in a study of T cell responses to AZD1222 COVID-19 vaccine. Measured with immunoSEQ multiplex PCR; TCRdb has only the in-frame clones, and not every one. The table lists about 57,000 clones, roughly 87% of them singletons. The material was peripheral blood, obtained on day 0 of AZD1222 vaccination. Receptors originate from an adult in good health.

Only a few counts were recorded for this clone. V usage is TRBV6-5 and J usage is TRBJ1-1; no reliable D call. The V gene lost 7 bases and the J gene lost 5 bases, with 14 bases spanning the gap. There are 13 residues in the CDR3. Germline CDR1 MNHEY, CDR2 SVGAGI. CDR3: CASKEQPGTEAFF. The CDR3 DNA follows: TGTGCCAGCAAAGAACAGCCGGGTACTGAAGCTTTCTTT.

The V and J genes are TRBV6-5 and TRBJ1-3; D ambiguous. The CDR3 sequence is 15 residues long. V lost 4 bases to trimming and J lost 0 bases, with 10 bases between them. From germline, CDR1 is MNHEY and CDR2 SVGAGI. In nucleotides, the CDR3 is TGTGCCAGCAGTTCTACAGCTTACTCTGGAAACACCATATATTTT. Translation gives CASSSTAYSGNTIYF.

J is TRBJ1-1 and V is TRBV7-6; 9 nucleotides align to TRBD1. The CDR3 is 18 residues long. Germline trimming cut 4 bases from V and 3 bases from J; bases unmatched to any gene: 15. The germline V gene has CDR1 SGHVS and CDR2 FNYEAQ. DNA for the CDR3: TGTGCCAGCAGCTCCCGACCGGGACAGGGAAGTTCGGACACTGAAGCTTTCTTT. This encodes CASSSRPGQGSSDTEAFF.

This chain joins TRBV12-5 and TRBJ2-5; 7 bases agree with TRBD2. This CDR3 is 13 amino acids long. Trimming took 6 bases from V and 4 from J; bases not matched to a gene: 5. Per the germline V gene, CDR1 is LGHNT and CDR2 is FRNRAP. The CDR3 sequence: CASGPGLGETQYF. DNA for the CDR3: TGTGCTAGTGGACCCGGACTAGGAGAGACCCAGTACTTC.

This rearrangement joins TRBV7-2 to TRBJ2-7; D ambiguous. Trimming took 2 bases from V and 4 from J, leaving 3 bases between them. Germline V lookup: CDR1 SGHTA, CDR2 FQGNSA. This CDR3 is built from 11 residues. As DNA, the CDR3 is TGTGCCAGCAGCTTATTATACGAGCAGTACTTC. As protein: CASSLLYEQYF.

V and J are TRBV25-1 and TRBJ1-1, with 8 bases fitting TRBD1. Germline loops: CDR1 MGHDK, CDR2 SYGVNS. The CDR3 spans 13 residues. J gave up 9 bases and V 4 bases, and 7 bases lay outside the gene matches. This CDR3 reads CASSAPGQVKAFF. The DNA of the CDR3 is TGTGCCAGCAGTGCCCCGGGACAGGTAAAAGCTTTCTTT.

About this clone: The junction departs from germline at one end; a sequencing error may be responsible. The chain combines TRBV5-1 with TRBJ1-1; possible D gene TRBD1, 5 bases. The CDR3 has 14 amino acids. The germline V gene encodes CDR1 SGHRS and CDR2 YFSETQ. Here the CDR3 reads CASSSSGGVTEAFF. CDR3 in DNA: TGCGCTAGCAGCAGCTCCGGGGGGGTCACTGAAGCTTTCTTT.

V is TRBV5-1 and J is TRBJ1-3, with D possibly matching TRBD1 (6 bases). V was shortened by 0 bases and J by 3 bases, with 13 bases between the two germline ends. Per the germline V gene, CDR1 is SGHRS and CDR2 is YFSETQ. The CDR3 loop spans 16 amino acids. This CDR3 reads CASSLGGRGSGNTIYF. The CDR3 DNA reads TGCGCCAGCAGCTTGGGGGGCAGGGGAAGTGGAAACACCATATATTTT.

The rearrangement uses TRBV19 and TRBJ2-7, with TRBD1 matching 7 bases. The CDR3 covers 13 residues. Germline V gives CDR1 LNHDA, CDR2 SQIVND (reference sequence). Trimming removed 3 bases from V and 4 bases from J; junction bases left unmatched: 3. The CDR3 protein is CASSMGQTYEQYF. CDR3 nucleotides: TGTGCCAGTAGTATGGGACAGACATACGAGCAGTACTTC.

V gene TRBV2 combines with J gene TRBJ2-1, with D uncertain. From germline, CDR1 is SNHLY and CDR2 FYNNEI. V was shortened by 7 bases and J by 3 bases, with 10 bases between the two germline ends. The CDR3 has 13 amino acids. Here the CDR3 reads CASKQQNYNEQFF. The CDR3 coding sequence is TGTGCCAGCAAACAGCAAAACTACAATGAGCAGTTCTTC.

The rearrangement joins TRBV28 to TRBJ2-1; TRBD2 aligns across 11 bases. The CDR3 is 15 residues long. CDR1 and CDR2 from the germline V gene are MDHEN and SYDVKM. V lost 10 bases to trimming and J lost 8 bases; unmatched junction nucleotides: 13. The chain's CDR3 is CATQRLAGIGDEQFF. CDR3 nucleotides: TGTGCCACCCAAAGACTAGCGGGGATCGGTGATGAGCAGTTCTTC.

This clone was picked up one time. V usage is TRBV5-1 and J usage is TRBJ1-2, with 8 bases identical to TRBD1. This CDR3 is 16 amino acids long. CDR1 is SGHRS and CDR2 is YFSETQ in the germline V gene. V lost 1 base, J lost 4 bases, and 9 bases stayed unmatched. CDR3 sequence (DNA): TGCGCCAGCAGCTTGATGGGGTCAGGGGGCATCTATGGCTACACCTTC. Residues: CASSLMGSGGIYGYTF.

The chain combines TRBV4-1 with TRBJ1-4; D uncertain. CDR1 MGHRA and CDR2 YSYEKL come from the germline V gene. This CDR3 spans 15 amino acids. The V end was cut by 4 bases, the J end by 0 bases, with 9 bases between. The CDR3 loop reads CASSLIVATNEKLFF. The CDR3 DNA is TGCGCCAGCAGCCTTATCGTGGCAACTAATGAAAAACTGTTTTTT.

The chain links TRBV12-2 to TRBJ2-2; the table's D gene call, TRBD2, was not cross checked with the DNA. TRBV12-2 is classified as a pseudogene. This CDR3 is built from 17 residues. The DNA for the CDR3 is TGTGCAAGTCGCTCCAGGTGGCTAGCGGGGGGCACCGGGGAGCTGTTTTTT. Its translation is CASRSRWLAGGTGELFF.

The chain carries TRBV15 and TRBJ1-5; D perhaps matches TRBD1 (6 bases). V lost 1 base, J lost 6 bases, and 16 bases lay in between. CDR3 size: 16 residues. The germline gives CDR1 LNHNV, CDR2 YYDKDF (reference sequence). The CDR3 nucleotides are TGTGCCACCAGCAGAGGGACGGGGGGGCGAGGTCAGCCCCAGCATTTT. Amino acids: CATSRGTGGRGQPQHF. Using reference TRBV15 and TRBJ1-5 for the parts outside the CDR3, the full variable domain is DAMVIQNPRYQVTQFGKPVTLSCSQTLNHNVMYWYQQKSSQAPKLLFHYYDKDFNNEADTPDNFQSRRPNTSFCFLDIRSPGLGDTAMYLCATSRGTGGRGQPQHFGDGTRLSIL.

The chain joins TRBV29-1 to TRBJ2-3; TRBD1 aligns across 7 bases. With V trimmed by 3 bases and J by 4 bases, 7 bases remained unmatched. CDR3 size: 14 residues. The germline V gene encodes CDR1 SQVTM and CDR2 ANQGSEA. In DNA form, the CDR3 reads TGCAGCGTTGATCAGGGGGTGAGTTCAGATACGCAGTATTTT. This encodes CSVDQGVSSDTQYF.

The CDR3 reads CASREPGPSNQPQHF. CDR3 nucleotides: TGTGCCAGCAGAGAACCGGGACCTAGCAATCAGCCCCAGCATTTT. The chain combines TRBV28 with TRBJ1-5, with D possibly matching TRBD1 (5 bases). With 6 bases removed from V and 0 bases from J, the gap between germline ends came to 12 bases. Germline loops: CDR1 MDHEN, CDR2 SYDVKM. The CDR3 spans 15 residues.

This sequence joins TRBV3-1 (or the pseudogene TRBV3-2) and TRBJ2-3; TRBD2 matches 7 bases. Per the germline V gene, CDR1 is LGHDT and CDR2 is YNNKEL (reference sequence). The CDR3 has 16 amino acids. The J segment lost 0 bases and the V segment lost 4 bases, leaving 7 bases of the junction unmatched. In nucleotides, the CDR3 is TGTGCCAGCAGCCGGCTCCTAGCGGCTAGCACAGATACGCAGTATTTT. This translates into CASSRLLAASTDTQYF.

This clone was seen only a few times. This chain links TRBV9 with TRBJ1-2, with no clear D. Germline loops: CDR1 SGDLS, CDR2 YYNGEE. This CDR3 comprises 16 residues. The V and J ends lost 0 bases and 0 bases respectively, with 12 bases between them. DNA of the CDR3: TGTGCCAGCAGCGTAGCAGTCCGTCCCGCTAACTATGGCTACACCTTC. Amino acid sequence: CASSVAVRPANYGYTF.

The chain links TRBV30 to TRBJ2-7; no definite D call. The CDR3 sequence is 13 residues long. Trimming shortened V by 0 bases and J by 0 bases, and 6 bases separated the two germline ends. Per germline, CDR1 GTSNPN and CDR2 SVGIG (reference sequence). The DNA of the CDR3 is TGTGCCTGGAGTGTACCCCCCTCCTACGAGCAGTACTTC. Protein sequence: CAWSVPPSYEQYF.

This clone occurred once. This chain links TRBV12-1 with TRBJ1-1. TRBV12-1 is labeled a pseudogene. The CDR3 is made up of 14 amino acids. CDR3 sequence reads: CASSLPGVNTEAFF. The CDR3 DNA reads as TGTGCCAGCAGCTTGCCGGGAGTCAACACTGAAGCTTTCTTT.

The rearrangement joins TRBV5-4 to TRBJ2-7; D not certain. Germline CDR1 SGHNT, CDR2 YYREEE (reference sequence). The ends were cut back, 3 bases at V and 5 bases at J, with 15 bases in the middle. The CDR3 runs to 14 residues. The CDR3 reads CASSSPRVTHEQYF. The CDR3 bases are TGTGCCAGCAGCTCCCCCCGGGTGACCCACGAGCAGTACTTC.

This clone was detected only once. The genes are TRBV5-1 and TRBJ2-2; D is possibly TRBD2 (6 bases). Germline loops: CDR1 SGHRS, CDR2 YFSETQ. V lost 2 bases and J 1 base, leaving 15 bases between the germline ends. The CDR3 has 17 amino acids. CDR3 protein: CASSFSRREQNTGELFF. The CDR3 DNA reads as TGCGCCAGCAGCTTTTCTCGGAGGGAGCAGAACACCGGGGAGCTGTTTTTT.